Presented here are 6 T cell receptor beta chains from one specimen sequenced in a study of blood T cell repertoires in COVID-19. The assay was immunoSEQ multiplex PCR, and TCRdb's table has in-frame clones only and misses some. The sample contains about 190,000 clones, around 78% of which appear only once. The specimen was peripheral blood. The receptors were sampled from an elderly woman with active or convalescent COVID-19.

The rearrangement uses TRBV11-1 and TRBJ2-7; 10 nucleotides line up with TRBD1. The CDR3 length is 16 residues. Trimming cost V 0 bases and J 5 bases; bases outside gene matches: 7. From germline, CDR1 is SGHAT and CDR2 FQDESV (reference sequence). CDR3 nucleotides: TGTGCCAGCAGCTTAGCCAGGGGGACAGGGGTCCACGAGCAGTACTTC. Encoded protein: CASSLARGTGVHEQYF.

This chain's CDR3 is CASRKGDRGSYEQYF. CDR3 coding DNA: TGTGCCAGCAGGAAAGGAGACAGGGGCTCCTACGAGCAGTACTTC. V is TRBV27 and J is TRBJ2-7; 8 bases fit TRBD1. J lost 0 bases, V lost 6 bases, and 7 bases had no gene match. Germline-derived CDR1 and CDR2 are MNHEY and SMNVEV (reference sequence). This CDR3 has 15 amino acids.

This clone was detected once. This chain joins TRBV18 and TRBJ1-1; D gene unclear. CDR1 and CDR2 (germline): KGHSH, LQKENI. Trimming stripped 0 bases from V and 5 bases from J, with 13 bases between. This CDR3 spans 15 amino acids. CDR3 region: CASSPPRWGGTEAFF. CDR3 DNA: TGTGCCAGCTCACCACCGAGATGGGGAGGGACTGAAGCTTTCTTT.

The chain joins TRBV25-1 to TRBJ1-1; no clear D. The CDR3 length is 14 residues. V was trimmed by 2 bases and J by 1 base, leaving 8 bases between them. Looked up from germline, CDR1 is MGHDK and CDR2 is SYGVNS. In DNA, the CDR3 is TGTGCCAGCAGTGAAACAGCTCGGAACACTGAAGCTTTCTTT. This sequence encodes CASSETARNTEAFF. The complete variable domain, with remaining parts taken from reference TRBV25-1 and TRBJ1-1, reads EADIYQTPRYLVIGTGKKITLECSQTMGHDKMYWYQQDPGMELHLIHYSYGVNSTEKGDLSSESTVSRIRTEHFPLTLESARPSHTSQYLCASSETARNTEAFFGQGTRLTVV.

The chain carries TRBV7-2 and TRBJ1-5; TRBD1 matches at 8 bases. This CDR3 is 15 amino acids long. With V trimmed by 3 bases and J by 2 bases, 3 bases remained unmatched. Germline V lookup: CDR1 SGHTA, CDR2 FQGNSA. Here the CDR3 reads CASSLTGDGNQPQHF. The CDR3 nucleotides read TGTGCCAGCAGCTTGACAGGGGATGGCAATCAGCCCCAGCATTTT.

The chain links TRBV10-3 to TRBJ2-2; TRBD1 matches 9 bases. The CDR3 has 16 amino acids. V lost 8 bases, J lost 4 bases, and 11 bases stayed unmatched. Germline V gene lookup returns CDR1 ENHRY and CDR2 SYGVKD. The CDR3 here is CAIRSGTGPFTGELFF. The DNA of the CDR3 is TGTGCCATCCGATCCGGGACAGGGCCTTTCACCGGGGAGCTGTTTTTT.